This is a list of T cell receptor beta chains from one sample in a study of Ad26.COV2.S vaccination and SARS-CoV-2 variants. Assay used: immunoSEQ multiplex PCR; TCRdb lists only in-frame clones, some missing. The sample contains about 500,000 clones, 80% to 90% of which appear only once. Material: peripheral blood, obtained in a trial of Ad26.COV2.S vaccine versus placebo. These receptors all come from a person between 18 and 59 years old who received the Ad26.COV2.S COVID-19 vaccine or a placebo. The CDR3 runs from the conserved cysteine through the conserved F or W. The D gene is left open where the match is weak. Clone size appears in some rows only: once, few, many, or a class for an expanded clone.

>-|TRBV6-6|-|TRBJ1-4
TGTGCCAGCAGTCCTAGGGGGTCAACTAATGAAAAACTGTTTTTT
CASSPRGSTNEKLFF
>TRBD1|TRBV18|-|TRBJ1-3
TGTGCCAGCGGAGCGTCGACAGGGTCTTACGGAAACACCATATATTTT
CASGASTGSYGNTIYF
>-|TRBV3-1/TRBV3-2|-|TRBJ2-5
TGTGCCAGCAGCCAAGAGGGCCTCCAAGAGACCCAGTACTTC
CASSQEGLQETQYF
>-|TRBV5-8|-|TRBJ1-1
TGTGCCAGCAGCCTCGGGTGGTCGGGGGTAGTCCGGGCTTTCTTT
CASSLGWSGVVRAFF
>-|TRBV7-9|-|TRBJ1-1
TGTGCCAGCAGCTTAGGCACAGGGCAGGCTGAAGCTTTCTTT
CASSLGTGQAEAFF
>-|TRBV7-3|-|TRBJ2-2
TGTGCCAGCAGCTTAATCGGGACGGGGAGTGTTTATACCGGGGAGCTGTTTTTT
CASSLIGTGSVYTGELFF
>-|TRBV3-1/TRBV3-2|-|TRBJ2-1
TGTGCCAGCAGCCAAGACTACAATGAGCAGTTCTTC
CASSQDYNEQFF
>-|TRBV28|-|TRBJ2-2
TGTGCCAGCAGTTTTGGCTCAGGAAGCTTTCTGGCGAACACCGGGGAGCTGTTTTTT
CASSFGSGSFLANTGELFF
>-|TRBV6-2/TRBV6-3|-|TRBJ2-7
TGTGCCAGCAGTTATGTGGGGGGCGAGCAGTACTTC
CASSYVGGEQYF
>-|TRBV7-9|-|TRBJ1-4
TGTGCCAGCAGCTTAGAGTCTGCAGGAAAACTGTTTTTT
CASSLESAGKLFF
>TRBD2|TRBV5-1|-|TRBJ2-1
TGCGCCAGCAGTATGCTAGCGGGAGTTAATGAGCAGTTCTTC
CASSMLAGVNEQFF
>-|TRBV27|once|TRBJ2-7
TGTGCCAGCGCGGTCATGCCTCTGGGCTCCTACGAGCAGTACTTC
CASAVMPLGSYEQYF
>TRBD1|TRBV7-9|-|TRBJ2-6
TGTGCCAGCAGGACGAGGGACAGCTTCGGGGACTCTGGGGCCAACGTCCTGACTTTC
CASRTRDSFGDSGANVLTF
>-|TRBV7-9|once|TRBJ2-7
TGTGCCAGCAGCTTAGAGTATACCTACGAGCAGTACTTC
CASSLEYTYEQYF
>TRBD1|TRBV29-1|-|TRBJ1-4
TGCAGCGTTCTAAGTACCGGGACAGGGGACAAAAAACTGTTTTTT
CSVLSTGTGDKKLFF
>-|TRBV29-1|few|TRBJ2-7
TGCAGCGTTGCGTCCCAGGTAACCTACGAGCAGTACTTC
CSVASQVTYEQYF
>-|TRBV6-2/TRBV6-3|-|TRBJ1-1
TGTGCCAGCAGTTACTCCCCGGGACCCAGGCTCACTGAAGCTTTCTTT
CASSYSPGPRLTEAFF
>TRBD1|TRBV4-1|once|TRBJ1-2
TGCGCCAGCAGCCCAGCGGGACAGGCGATCTATGGCTACACCTTC
CASSPAGQAIYGYTF
>-|TRBV3-1/TRBV3-2|-|TRBJ1-6
TGTGCCAGCAGCACCACCCAGGACAGAAAACAAAATTCACCCCTCCACTTT
CASSTTQDRKQNSPLHF
>-|TRBV5-4|-|TRBJ1-1
TGTGCCAGCAGCGTTTCCGGGGCGCGGGACACTGAAGCTTTCTTT
CASSVSGARDTEAFF
>-|TRBV11-2|-|TRBJ2-7
TGTGCCAGCACCCTACCGGGGGCCCACGAGCAGTACTTC
CASTLPGAHEQYF
>-|TRBV7-3|few|TRBJ1-1
TGTGCCAGCAGCTTTGACAGGATTATGAACACTGAAGCTTTCTTT
CASSFDRIMNTEAFF
>-|TRBV12-3/TRBV12-4|-|TRBJ1-2
TGTGCCAGCAGTTTCACGGTACGCTATGGCTACACCTTC
CASSFTVRYGYTF
>-|TRBV6-1|-|TRBJ2-5
TGTGCCAGCAGTGAGGGCTCCGAGACCCAGTACTTC
CASSEGSETQYF